The sequence of this T cell receptor beta chain was determined in a study of regulatory T cells in long-lasting Graves disease. Overall study findings and caveats: Sample size, which was small, may have reduced accuracy.

As to time point: newly diagnosed GD, antithyroid drugs for less than 3 months. PBMCs provided the RNA from which the TCR library was made. Germline CDR1 SNHLY, CDR2 FYNNEI. CDR3 length equals 13 residues. V was pared by 6 bases and J by 2 bases, with 8 bases between. This clonotype was recorded many times. What it binds is not known. Sequencing libraries for TCR beta were prepared with iRepertoire HTBI primers and Arm-PCR of CDR3 regions. In TCRdb, the multiplex PCR reads were re-called with MiXCR into one record per CDR3 protein. The sample gives hundreds of thousands of distinct CDR3 sequences, roughly 15% of which show up once; under 20% is in the top ten. These data were also reused for a study on T cells in Graves' hyperthyroidism and ophthalmopathy.

The chain combines TRBV2 with TRBJ2-1; maybe TRBD1 (6 bases). The starting material was peripheral blood mononuclear cells (PBMCs), obtained at new diagnosis, from a patient treated with antithyroid drugs. The sequence derives from a woman in her twenties or thirties with Graves disease. The CDR3 spells CASRDSPYNEQFF. The CDR3 nucleotides read TGTGCCAGCAGGGACAGTCCCTACAATGAGCAGTTCTTC.